Below, one TCR beta chain is given with its context. The record originates from a study of blood T cell repertoires in COVID-19. Across the study: Sample material is recorded as cDNA or gDNA derived from T cells, B-cell-depleted T cells, or PBMCs.

Clones were read by immunoSEQ multiplex PCR, and TCRdb kept only the in-frame ones, dropping some. The table shows approximately 260,000 clones, with 89% occurring only once. This CDR3 has 13 amino acids. Germline assignment: CDR1 SGHTA and CDR2 FQGNSA. Trimming cost V 2 bases and J 5 bases, with 8 bases left between them. This receptor was identified in a woman aged 40 to 50 who had recovered from COVID-19. The sequenced sample consisted of peripheral blood. The rearrangement joins TRBV7-2 to TRBJ2-3, with no clear D. CDR3 sequence (DNA): TGTGCCAGCAGCTTAAACCGAGGAGATACGCAGTATTTT. Its protein is CASSLNRGDTQYF.